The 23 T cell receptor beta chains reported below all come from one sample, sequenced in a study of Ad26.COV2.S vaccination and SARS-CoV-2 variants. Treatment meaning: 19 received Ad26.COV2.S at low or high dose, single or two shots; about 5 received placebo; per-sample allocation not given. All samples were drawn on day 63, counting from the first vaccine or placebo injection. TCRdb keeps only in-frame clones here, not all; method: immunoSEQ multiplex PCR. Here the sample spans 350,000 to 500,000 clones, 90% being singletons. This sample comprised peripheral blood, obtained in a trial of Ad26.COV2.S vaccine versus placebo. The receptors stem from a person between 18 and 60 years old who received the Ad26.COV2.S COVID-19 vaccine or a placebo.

The CDR3 protein is CASSLRKAGSNGYTF. CDR3 DNA: TGTGCCAGCAGCCTACGAAAGGCAGGCTCAAATGGCTACACCTTC. The chain combines TRBV6-5 with TRBJ1-2; no clear D gene. CDR3 length: 15 residues. V was shortened by 6 bases and J by 6 bases, with 20 bases between the two germline ends. The germline V gene has CDR1 MNHEY and CDR2 SVGAGI.

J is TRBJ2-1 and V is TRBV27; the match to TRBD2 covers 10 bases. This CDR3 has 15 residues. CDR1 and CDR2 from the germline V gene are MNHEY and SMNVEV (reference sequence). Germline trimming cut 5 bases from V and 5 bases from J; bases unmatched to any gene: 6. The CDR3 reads CASSVAGGADNEQFF. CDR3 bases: TGTGCCAGCAGTGTAGCGGGAGGAGCGGACAATGAGCAGTTCTTC.

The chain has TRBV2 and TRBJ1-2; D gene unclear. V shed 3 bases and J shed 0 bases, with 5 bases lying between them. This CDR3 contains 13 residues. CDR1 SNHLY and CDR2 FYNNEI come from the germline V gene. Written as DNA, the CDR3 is TGTGCCAGCAGTGACCAGCCTAACTATGGCTACACCTTC. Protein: CASSDQPNYGYTF.

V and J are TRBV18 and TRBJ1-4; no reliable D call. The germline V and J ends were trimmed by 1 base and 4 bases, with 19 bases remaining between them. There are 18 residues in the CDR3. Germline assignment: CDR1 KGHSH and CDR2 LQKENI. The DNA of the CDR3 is TGTGCCAGCTCACCACTAAACGAGGCTGGGAGGCTTAATGAAAAACTGTTTTTT. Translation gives CASSPLNEAGRLNEKLFF. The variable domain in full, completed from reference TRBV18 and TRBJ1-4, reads NAGVMQNPRHLVRRRGQEARLRCSPMKGHSHVYWYRQLPEEGLKFMVYLQKENIIDESGMPKERFSAEFPKEGPSILRIQQVVRGDSAAYFCASSPLNEAGRLNEKLFFGSGTQLSVL.

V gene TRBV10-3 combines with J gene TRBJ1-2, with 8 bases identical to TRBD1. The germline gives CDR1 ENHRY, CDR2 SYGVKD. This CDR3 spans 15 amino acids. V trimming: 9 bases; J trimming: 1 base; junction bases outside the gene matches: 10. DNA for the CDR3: TGTGCCATAAGGGGACAGGCGGACTATAACTATGGCTACACCTTC. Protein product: CAIRGQADYNYGYTF.

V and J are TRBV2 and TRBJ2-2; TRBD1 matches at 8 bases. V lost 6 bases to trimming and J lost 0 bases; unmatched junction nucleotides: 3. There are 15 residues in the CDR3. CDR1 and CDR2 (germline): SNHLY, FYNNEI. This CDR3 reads CASSGQGPNTGELFF. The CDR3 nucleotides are TGTGCCAGCAGCGGACAGGGACCGAACACCGGGGAGCTGTTTTTT.

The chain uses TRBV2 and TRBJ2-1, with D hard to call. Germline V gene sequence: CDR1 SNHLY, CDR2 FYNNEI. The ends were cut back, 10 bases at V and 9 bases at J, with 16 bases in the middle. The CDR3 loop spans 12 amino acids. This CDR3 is CATSSQVGEQFF. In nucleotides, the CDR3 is TGTGCCACAAGCAGCCAGGTCGGTGAGCAGTTCTTC.

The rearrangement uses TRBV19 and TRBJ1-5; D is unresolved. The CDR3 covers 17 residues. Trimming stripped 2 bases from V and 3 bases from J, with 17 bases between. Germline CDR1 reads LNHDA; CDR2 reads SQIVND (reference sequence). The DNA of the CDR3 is TGTGCCAGTAGTATAAGCCGTGTCAGGAAACTCAATCAGCCCCAGCATTTT. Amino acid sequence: CASSISRVRKLNQPQHF. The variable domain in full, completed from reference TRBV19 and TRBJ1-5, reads DGGITQSPKYLFRKEGQNVTLSCEQNLNHDAMYWYRQDPGQGLRLIYYSQIVNDFQKGDIAEGYSVSREKKESFPLTVTSAQKNPTAFYLCASSISRVRKLNQPQHFGDGTRLSIL.

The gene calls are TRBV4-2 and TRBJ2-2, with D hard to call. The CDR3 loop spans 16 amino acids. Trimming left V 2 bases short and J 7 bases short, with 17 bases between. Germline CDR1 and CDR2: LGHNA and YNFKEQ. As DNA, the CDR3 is TGTGCCAGCAGCCAAAGGTGGCAGGCCGGTCACGGGGAGCTGTTTTTT. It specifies CASSQRWQAGHGELFF.

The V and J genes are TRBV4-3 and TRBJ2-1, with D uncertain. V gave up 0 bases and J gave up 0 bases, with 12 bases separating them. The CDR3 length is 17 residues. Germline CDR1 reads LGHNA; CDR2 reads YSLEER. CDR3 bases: TGCGCCAGCAGCCAAGAGTATAGCACGAGCTCCTACAATGAGCAGTTCTTC. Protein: CASSQEYSTSSYNEQFF.

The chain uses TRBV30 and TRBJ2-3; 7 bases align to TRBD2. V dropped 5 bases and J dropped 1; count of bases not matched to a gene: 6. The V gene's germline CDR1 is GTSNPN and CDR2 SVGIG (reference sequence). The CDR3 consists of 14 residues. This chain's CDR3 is CAWQAGHGTDTQYF. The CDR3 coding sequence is TGTGCCTGGCAAGCGGGGCATGGCACAGATACGCAGTATTTT.

As DNA, the CDR3 is TGCAGCGTTGAGTCGCCCACCCGCTACGAGCAGTACTTC. Translated, it gives CSVESPTRYEQYF. The genes are TRBV29-1 and TRBJ2-7; D gene unclear. The CDR3 is made up of 13 amino acids. CDR1 is SQVTM and CDR2 is ANQGSEA in the germline V gene. V lost 3 bases and J lost 3, with 12 bases in between.

The CDR3 DNA reads as TGTGCCAGCAGCTTACAGGGCTCTAATGAAAAACTGTTTTTT. It encodes CASSLQGSNEKLFF. The chain carries TRBV7-9 and TRBJ1-4, with TRBD1 as a possible D gene (5 bases). The CDR3 has 14 residues. Germline CDR1 SEHNR, CDR2 FQNEAQ (reference sequence). V was clipped by 2 bases and J by 3 bases, with 7 bases between them.

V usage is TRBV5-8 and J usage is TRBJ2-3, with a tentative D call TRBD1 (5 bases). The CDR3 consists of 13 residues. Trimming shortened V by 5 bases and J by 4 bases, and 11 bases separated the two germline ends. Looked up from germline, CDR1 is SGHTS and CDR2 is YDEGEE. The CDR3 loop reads CASRLVGADTQYF. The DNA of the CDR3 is TGTGCCAGCAGGCTGGTAGGGGCAGATACGCAGTATTTT.

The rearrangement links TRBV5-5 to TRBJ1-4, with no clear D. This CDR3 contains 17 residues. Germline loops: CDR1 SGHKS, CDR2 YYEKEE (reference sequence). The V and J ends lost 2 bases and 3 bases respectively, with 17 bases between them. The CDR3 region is CASSFSWGSRANEKLFF. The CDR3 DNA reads TGTGCCAGCAGCTTTAGTTGGGGAAGTCGGGCTAATGAAAAACTGTTTTTT.

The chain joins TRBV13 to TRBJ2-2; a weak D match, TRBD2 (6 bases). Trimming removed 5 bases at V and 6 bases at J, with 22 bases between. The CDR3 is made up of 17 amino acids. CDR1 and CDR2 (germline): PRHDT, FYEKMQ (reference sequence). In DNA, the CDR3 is TGTGCCAGCAGCAACCATACGACTAGTTTTCTATCCGGGGAGCTGTTTTTT. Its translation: CASSNHTTSFLSGELFF.

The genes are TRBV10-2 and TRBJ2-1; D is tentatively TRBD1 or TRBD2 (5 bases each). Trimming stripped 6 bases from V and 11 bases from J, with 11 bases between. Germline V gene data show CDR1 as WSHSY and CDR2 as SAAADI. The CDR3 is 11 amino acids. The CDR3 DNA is TGCGCCAGCAGGGACGGGACCCAGCAGTTCTTC. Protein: CASRDGTQQFF.

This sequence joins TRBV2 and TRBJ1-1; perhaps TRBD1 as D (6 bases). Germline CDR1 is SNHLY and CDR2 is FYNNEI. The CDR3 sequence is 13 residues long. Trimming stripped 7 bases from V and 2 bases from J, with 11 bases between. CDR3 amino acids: CASNEQGNTEAFF. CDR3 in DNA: TGTGCCAGCAACGAACAGGGTAACACTGAAGCTTTCTTT.

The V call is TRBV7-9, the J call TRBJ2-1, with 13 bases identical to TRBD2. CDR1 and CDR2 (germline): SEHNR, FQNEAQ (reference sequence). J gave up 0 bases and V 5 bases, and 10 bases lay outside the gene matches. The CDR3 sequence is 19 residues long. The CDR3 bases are TGTGCCAGCAGCACCGGACTAGCGGGAGCCCGTAGCTCCTACAATGAGCAGTTCTTC. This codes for CASSTGLAGARSSYNEQFF.

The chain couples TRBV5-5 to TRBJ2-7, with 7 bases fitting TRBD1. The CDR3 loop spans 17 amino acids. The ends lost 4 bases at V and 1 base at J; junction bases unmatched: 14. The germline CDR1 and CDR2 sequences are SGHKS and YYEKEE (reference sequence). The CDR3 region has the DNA TGTGCCAGCAGCATGACGGTTTTGCAGGGGGTTTCCTACGAGCAGTACTTC. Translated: CASSMTVLQGVSYEQYF. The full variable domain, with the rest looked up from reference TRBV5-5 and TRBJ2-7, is DAGVTQSPTHLIKTRGQQVTLRCSPISGHKSVSWYQQVLGQGPQFIFQYYEKEERGRGNFPDRFSARQFPNYSSELNVNALLLGDSALYLCASSMTVLQGVSYEQYFGPGTRLTVT.

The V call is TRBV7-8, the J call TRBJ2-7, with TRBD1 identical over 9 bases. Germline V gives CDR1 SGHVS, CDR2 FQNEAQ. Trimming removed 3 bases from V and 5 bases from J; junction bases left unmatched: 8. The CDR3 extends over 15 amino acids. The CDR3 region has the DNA TGTGCCAGCAGCTTTGGGACAGGGAGGGCCGACGAGCAGTACTTC. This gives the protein CASSFGTGRADEQYF.

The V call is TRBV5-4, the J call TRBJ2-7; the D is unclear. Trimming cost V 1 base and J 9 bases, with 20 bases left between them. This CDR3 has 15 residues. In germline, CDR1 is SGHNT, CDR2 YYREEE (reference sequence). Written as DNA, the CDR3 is TGTGCCAGCAGCTTGATTAGGGTAAAAACAAAATGGCAGTACTTC. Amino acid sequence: CASSLIRVKTKWQYF.

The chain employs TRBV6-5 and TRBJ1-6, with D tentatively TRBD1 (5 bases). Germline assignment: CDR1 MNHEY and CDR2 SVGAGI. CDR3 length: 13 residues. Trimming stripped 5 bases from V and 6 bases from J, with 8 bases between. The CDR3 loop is CASSRGFNSPLHF. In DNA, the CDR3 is TGTGCCAGCAGTCGGGGGTTTAATTCACCCCTCCACTTT.